These T cell receptor beta chains were read from a single sample in a study of blood T cells in healthy people across ages. Using its own MiXCR run on the 5' RACE reads, TCRdb lists one record per CDR3 protein. Counted here are 700,000 or so distinct CDR3 sequences, 40% to 50% occurring once; the ten biggest clones make up around 30%. The sample taken for sequencing was blood. These receptors all stem from an elderly man in good health. Both conserved end residues are part of each CDR3. The D gene is left open where the match is weak. Clone size, where shown, is once, few, many, or a class for clones that have expanded.

D gene,clone size,J gene,V gene,CDR3 protein,CDR3 DNA
-,few,TRBJ2-3,TRBV7-9,CASSLDLAATDTQYF,TGTGCCAGCAGCTTAGATTTAGCGGCGACAGATACGCAGTATTTT
-,-,TRBJ2-7,TRBV2,CAQRGTTAYEQYF,TGTGCCCAAAGGGGGACAACGGCCTACGAGCAGTACTTC
TRBD2,-,TRBJ2-5,TRBV9,CASSVPGGLETQYF,TGTGCCAGCAGCGTCCCGGGAGGTTTGGAGACCCAGTACTTC
-,-,TRBJ2-3,TRBV27,CASSTTPGTQYF,TGTGCCAGCAGTACCACTCCCGGTACGCAGTATTTT
TRBD1,-,TRBJ2-1,TRBV7-2,CASSLGRDRVSDNEQFF,TGTGCCAGCAGCTTGGGCAGAGACAGGGTCTCGGACAATGAGCAGTTCTTC
TRBD2,many,TRBJ2-7,TRBV7-8,CASSLAGGNEQYF,TGTGCCAGCAGCTTAGCGGGAGGGAACGAGCAGTACTTC
TRBD1,-,TRBJ1-2,TRBV20-1,CSARDLGQGSYGYTF,TGCAGTGCTAGAGATTTGGGACAGGGGAGTTATGGCTACACCTTC
-,few,TRBJ1-2,TRBV20-1,CSAPAGAANYGYTF,TGCAGTGCCCCGGCGGGGGCTGCGAACTATGGCTACACCTTC
-,many,TRBJ1-2,TRBV29-1,CSVEVGNYGYTF,TGCAGCGTCGAAGTAGGGAACTATGGCTACACCTTC
-,many,TRBJ2-3,TRBV29-1,CSVGIRRGTTDTQYF,TGCAGCGTTGGAATTAGGCGGGGCACCACAGATACGCAGTATTTT
-,many,TRBJ2-3,TRBV7-2,CASRSLGTQYF,TGTGCCAGCAGGTCACTAGGTACGCAGTATTTT
-,few,TRBJ2-3,TRBV20-1,CSYLGGQRTDTQYF,TGCAGCTACCTCGGGGGTCAGCGCACAGATACGCAGTATTTT
-,once,TRBJ2-7,TRBV20-1,CSARGRVSYEQYF,TGCAGTGCTAGAGGCCGGGTCTCCTACGAGCAGTACTTC
TRBD2,once,TRBJ2-2,TRBV28,CASGLAGAGGELFF,TGTGCCAGCGGACTAGCGGGAGCAGGCGGGGAGCTGTTTTTT
-,-,TRBJ2-1,TRBV21-1,CASSKEGRNAYNEQFF,TGTGCCAGCAGCAAAGAGGGCAGGAATGCCTACAATGAGCAGTTCTTC
-,-,TRBJ1-2,TRBV5-4,CASSSPRVHYGYTF,TGTGCCAGCAGCTCCCCCCGGGTACACTATGGCTACACCTTC
TRBD2,few,TRBJ2-1,TRBV4-3,CASSRSSGIYNEQFF,TGCGCCAGCAGCCGCTCTAGCGGGATTTACAATGAGCAGTTCTTC
-,-,TRBJ2-5,TRBV5-6,CASIHYRNTNEQYF,TGTGCCAGCATCCATTACAGGAATACCAATGAGCAGTACTTC
-,few,TRBJ2-5,TRBV27,CASSSGRGTPYQETQYF,TGTGCCAGCAGCTCAGGACGCGGGACACCGTACCAAGAGACCCAGTACTTC
TRBD1,-,TRBJ2-7,TRBV20-1,CSARQHGTGGHEQYF,TGCAGTGCTAGACAACACGGGACAGGGGGCCACGAGCAGTACTTC
-,few,TRBJ2-7,TRBV6-6,CATLLKTPYEQYF,TGTGCCACCCTACTAAAAACCCCCTACGAGCAGTACTTC
TRBD2,few,TRBJ2-5,TRBV6-5,CASSYGTSKETQYF,TGTGCCAGCAGTTACGGGACTAGCAAAGAGACCCAGTACTTC
-,many,TRBJ2-1,TRBV12-3/TRBV12-4,CASTPRGRPNNEQFF,TGTGCCAGCACCCCGAGGGGGAGGCCTAACAATGAGCAGTTCTTC
TRBD1,few,TRBJ1-2,TRBV12-3/TRBV12-4,CASSFGQGGPTF,TGTGCCAGCAGTTTCGGACAGGGTGGACCCACCTTC
TRBD2,-,TRBJ2-7,TRBV7-9,CASSQLAGGPSEQYF,TGTGCCAGCAGCCAACTAGCGGGGGGGCCGAGTGAGCAGTACTTC
-,-,TRBJ2-1,TRBV6-2/TRBV6-3,CASSYSGLAQFF,TGTGCCAGCAGTTACTCAGGCCTAGCCCAGTTCTTC
-,-,TRBJ1-6,TRBV20-1,CSARDDRSSYNSPLHF,TGCAGTGCTAGAGACGACAGGAGCTCCTATAATTCACCCCTCCACTTT
TRBD2,-,TRBJ2-7,TRBV2,CASSEAVLAGVGGGYEQYF,TGTGCCAGCAGTGAAGCGGTACTAGCGGGAGTGGGTGGGGGCTACGAGCAGTACTTC
-,few,TRBJ2-1,TRBV7-9,CASSLATQGEQFF,TGTGCCAGCAGCTTAGCGACGCAAGGTGAGCAGTTCTTC
TRBD2,-,TRBJ2-1,TRBV7-2,CASSFPGGGSYNEQFF,TGTGCCAGCAGCTTCCCCGGGGGGGGCTCCTACAATGAGCAGTTCTTC
-,-,TRBJ2-6,TRBV5-8,CASSPRALSGANVLTF,TGTGCCAGCAGCCCTAGAGCCCTATCTGGGGCCAACGTCCTGACTTTC
TRBD2,-,TRBJ2-3,TRBV7-2,CASSLGPGLGTDTQYF,TGTGCCAGCAGCTTGGGGCCGGGACTAGGCACAGATACGCAGTATTTT
-,once,TRBJ2-7,TRBV7-3,CAVRPAPFSYEQYF,TGTGCGGTTAGGCCGGCGCCCTTCTCCTACGAGCAGTACTTC
TRBD1,few,TRBJ1-2,TRBV29-1,CSAVLDRGYGYTF,TGCAGCGCCGTATTGGACAGGGGCTATGGCTACACCTTC
-,few,TRBJ1-4,TRBV3-1,CASSHRSSLRGEKLFF,TGTGCCAGCAGCCACCGGTCTTCGCTGAGGGGTGAAAAACTGTTTTTT
-,-,TRBJ2-5,TRBV14,CASSQGASGPRETQYF,TGTGCCAGCAGCCAGGGGGCTAGCGGACCCCGGGAGACCCAGTACTTC
-,-,TRBJ1-1,TRBV4-2,CASSQDPGRNTEAFF,TGTGCCAGCAGCCAAGATCCAGGGAGGAACACTGAAGCTTTCTTT
-,few,TRBJ2-1,TRBV12-3/TRBV12-4,CASSLGTDEQFF,TGTGCCAGCAGTTTAGGGACCGATGAGCAGTTCTTC
-,once,TRBJ2-1,TRBV6-2/TRBV6-3,CASSQLGLPCVGEQFF,TGTGCCAGCAGTCAGCTGGGACTGCCCTGTGTGGGTGAGCAGTTCTTC
-,-,TRBJ2-7,TRBV3-1,CTSSQAAGGNEQYF,TGTACCAGCAGCCAAGCGGCAGGGGGGAACGAGCAGTACTTC
TRBD2,-,TRBJ2-2,TRBV5-1,CASSLEAGKNTGELFF,TGCGCCAGCAGCTTGGAAGCGGGGAAAAACACCGGGGAGCTGTTTTTT
-,-,TRBJ2-7,TRBV7-9,CASSLDSGNLGQYF,TGTGCCAGCAGCTTAGATAGCGGTAATTTGGGGCAGTACTTC
TRBD2,-,TRBJ2-3,TRBV20-1,CSARGSGGLRTDTQYF,TGCAGTGCTAGGGGTAGCGGGGGGCTTCGCACAGATACGCAGTATTTT
-,few,TRBJ2-1,TRBV14,CASSPLFSGNKNEQFF,TGTGCCAGCAGCCCACTATTTTCCGGGAACAAGAATGAGCAGTTCTTC
-,-,TRBJ1-1,TRBV7-8,CASSLVGGMNTEAFF,TGTGCCAGCAGCTTAGTGGGGGGGATGAACACTGAAGCTTTCTTT
-,few,TRBJ2-5,TRBV20-1,CSASKSGLISEQYF,TGCAGTGCTAGCAAATCGGGACTGATATCGGAGCAGTACTTC
-,few,TRBJ1-4,TRBV25-1,CASSIQGSNEKLFF,TGTGCCAGCAGTATACAGGGATCTAATGAAAAACTGTTTTTT
-,once,TRBJ2-5,TRBV20-1,CGAREVGETQYF,TGCGGTGCTAGAGAAGTTGGAGAGACCCAGTACTTC
-,-,TRBJ2-7,TRBV28,CASSLSGEKSYEQYF,TGTGCCAGCAGTTTATCAGGGGAGAAGTCCTACGAGCAGTACTTC
TRBD1,few,TRBJ1-5,TRBV18,CASSPEQGAQPQHF,TGTGCCAGCTCACCAGAACAGGGGGCGCAGCCCCAGCATTTT
-,-,TRBJ2-5,TRBV6-2/TRBV6-3,CASSLQGKGTQYF,TGTGCCAGCAGTCTCCAGGGGAAGGGGACCCAGTACTTC
-,-,TRBJ2-3,TRBV20-1,CSARLPLGTDTQYF,TGCAGTGCGCGCCTTCCCCTGGGAACAGATACGCAGTATTTT
-,-,TRBJ2-1,TRBV2,CASGAQKETQFF,TGTGCCAGCGGTGCCCAAAAAGAGACCCAGTTCTTC
TRBD1,-,TRBJ1-1,TRBV5-1,CASSTGGTGNAEAFF,TGCGCCAGCAGCACCGGAGGGACAGGGAATGCTGAAGCTTTCTTT
TRBD2,few,TRBJ2-5,TRBV7-2,CASSLAPPSGTKETQYF,TGTGCCAGCAGCTTAGCCCCCCCTAGCGGGACTAAAGAGACCCAGTACTTC
TRBD2,-,TRBJ2-7,TRBV7-2,CASSFWPSGASSYNEQYF,TGTGCCAGCAGCTTCTGGCCTAGCGGGGCAAGCTCCTACAATGAGCAGTACTTC
TRBD1,few,TRBJ2-2,TRBV20-1,CSALGTANTGELFF,TGCAGTGCTCTTGGGACAGCGAACACCGGGGAGCTGTTTTTT
-,-,TRBJ2-1,TRBV7-3,CASILTAGSYNEQFF,TGTGCCAGCATCTTAACGGCGGGATCCTACAATGAGCAGTTCTTC